This TCR beta chain was identified during a study of human CD8 memory T cell subsets. The CDR3 has 13 residues. Germline-derived CDR1 and CDR2 are SGHVS and FNYEAQ. UMI-labeled 5' RACE generated the TCR beta libraries. TCRdb re-called the 5' RACE reads; every CDR3 protein appears as one record, without DNA. The table lists 9,500 to 12,000 distinct CDR3 sequences. From buffy coats of healthy donors, the PBMC were obtained. Study-wide results and caveats: Although both stem-like subsets shared clonotypes with effector memory cells, the stem-like memory and precursor exhausted T cell repertoires overlapped only minimally with each other. Stem-like memory and precursor exhausted T cells, unlike effector memory cells, were similarly highly diverse.

Remarks on this clonotype: The antigen remains undetermined.

The source material was CD8+ stem-like memory T cells (TSCM and TCM) sorted from PBMCs. Specified subset: stem-like memory CD8 T cells (TSTEM), CCR7+ PD-1- TIGIT-. The TCR comes from a human donor in good health. The chain links TRBV7-6 to TRBJ1-1; TCRdb's assignment of TRBD1 cannot be checked, as there is no DNA. The CDR3 reads CASSFRGRTEAFF.